These 6 T cell receptor beta chains were all obtained from the same sample, sequenced in a study of T-cell reconstitution after alpha-beta-depleted transplantation in children. The library targeted TCRbeta and was prepared with unique molecular identifiers. TCRdb re-derived calls from the PCR reads in MiXCR, one entry per CDR3 protein. The sample has some 640,000 distinct CDR3 sequences, 16% seen once. Sequences were derived from PBMCs from the stem cell graft donor, sampled from the stem cell graft. The origin of the receptors is a human donor who donated a stem cell graft to a child with acute myeloid leukemia.

This clonotype was picked up many times. The gene calls are TRBV15 and TRBJ2-5, with D perhaps matching TRBD1 (6 bases). Germline lookup yields CDR1 LNHNV and CDR2 YYDKDF (reference sequence). V lost 3 bases and J lost 1, with 6 bases in between. The CDR3 has 13 residues. The CDR3 DNA sequence: TGTGCCACCAGCAGGGACAGCCAAGAGACCCAGTACTTC. Translating gives CATSRDSQETQYF.

This clonotype was seen many times. This chain joins TRBV20-1 and TRBJ2-5; D uncertain. V lost 3 bases and J 0 bases, leaving 5 bases between the germline ends. The CDR3 length is 12 residues. In germline, CDR1 is DFQATT, CDR2 SNEGSKA (reference sequence). The CDR3 DNA sequence: TGCAGTGCTAGTCGTGACCAAGAGACCCAGTACTTC. Encoded protein: CSASRDQETQYF.

As DNA, the CDR3 is TGCAGTGCCACGACCCCCCAGGGGGCAGCTGGAAACACCATATATTTT. The encoded protein is CSATTPQGAAGNTIYF. J is TRBJ1-3 and V is TRBV20-1; 8 nucleotides align to TRBD1. CDR3 size: 16 residues. In germline, CDR1 is DFQATT, CDR2 SNEGSKA (reference sequence). Germline trimming cut 6 bases from V and 2 bases from J; bases unmatched to any gene: 12.

About this clonotype itself: No DNA is shown, since the ends of the CDR3 on it are uncertain; the CDR3 is the one TCRdb lists. The chain employs TRBV7-2 and TRBJ2-5; the table gives TRBD1 as D, unverified against the DNA. The CDR3 has 14 residues if both end residues are counted. CDR1 and CDR2 from the germline V gene are SGHTA and FQGNSA. The CDR3 loop is CASSFRGRQETQYF.

This clonotype has more than one count but fewer than ten. This chain joins TRBV6-5 and TRBJ2-7, with TRBD1 matching 8 bases. The CDR3 runs 14 residues. The V and J ends lost 7 bases and 3 bases, in that order; junction bases with no gene match: 8. Germline V gene sequence: CDR1 MNHEY, CDR2 SVGAGI. The CDR3 DNA reads TGTGCCAGCACCACGGGGGACAGGTTCTACGAGCAGTACTTC. This codes for CASTTGDRFYEQYF.

Ten or more counts support this clonotype. This chain joins TRBV6-2 or TRBV6-3 and TRBJ2-1, with D unclear. CDR1 and CDR2 from the germline V gene are MNHEY and SVGEGT. The V and J ends lost 0 bases and 8 bases respectively, with 2 bases between them. The CDR3 is 11 amino acids. The CDR3 here is CASSYSDEQFF. The CDR3 DNA follows: TGTGCCAGCAGTTACTCGGATGAGCAGTTCTTC.